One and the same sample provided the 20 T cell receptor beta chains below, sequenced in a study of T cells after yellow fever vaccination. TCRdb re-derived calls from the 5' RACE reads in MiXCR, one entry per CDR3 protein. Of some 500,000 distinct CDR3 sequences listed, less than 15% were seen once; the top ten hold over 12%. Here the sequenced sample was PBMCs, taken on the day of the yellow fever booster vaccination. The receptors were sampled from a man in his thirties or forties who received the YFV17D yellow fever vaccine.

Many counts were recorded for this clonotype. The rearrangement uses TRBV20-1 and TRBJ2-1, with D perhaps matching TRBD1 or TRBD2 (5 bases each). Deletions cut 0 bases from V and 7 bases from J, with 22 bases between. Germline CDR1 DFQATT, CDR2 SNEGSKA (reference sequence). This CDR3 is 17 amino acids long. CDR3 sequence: CSARDMAGRARSNEQFF. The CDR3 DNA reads TGCAGTGCTAGAGATATGGCGGGCAGGGCCAGGTCGAATGAGCAGTTCTTC.

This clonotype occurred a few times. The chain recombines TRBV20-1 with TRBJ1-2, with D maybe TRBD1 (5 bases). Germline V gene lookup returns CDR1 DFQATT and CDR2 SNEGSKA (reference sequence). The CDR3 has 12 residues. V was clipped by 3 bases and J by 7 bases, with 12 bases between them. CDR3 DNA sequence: TGCAGTGCTAGCGAGGGGCGTGCTGGCTACACCTTC. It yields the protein CSASEGRAGYTF.

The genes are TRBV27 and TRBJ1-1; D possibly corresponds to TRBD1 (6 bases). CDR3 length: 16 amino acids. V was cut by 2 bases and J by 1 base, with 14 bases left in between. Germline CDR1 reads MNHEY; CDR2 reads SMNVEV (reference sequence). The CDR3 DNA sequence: TGTGCCAGCAGTTTAGGGGGTAGGGGGGGGAACACTGAAGCTTTCTTT. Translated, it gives CASSLGGRGGNTEAFF.

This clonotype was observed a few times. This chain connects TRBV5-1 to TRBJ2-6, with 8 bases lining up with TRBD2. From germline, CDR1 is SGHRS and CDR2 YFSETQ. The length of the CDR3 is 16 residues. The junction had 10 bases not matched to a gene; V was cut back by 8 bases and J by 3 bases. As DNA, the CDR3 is TGCGCCAGTTCCGCCTCTACTAGCGGTGGGGCCAACGTCCTGACTTTC. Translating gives CASSASTSGGANVLTF.

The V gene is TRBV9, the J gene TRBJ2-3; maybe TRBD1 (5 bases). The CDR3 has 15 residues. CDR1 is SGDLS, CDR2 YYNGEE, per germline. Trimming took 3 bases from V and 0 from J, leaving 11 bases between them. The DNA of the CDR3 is TGTGCCAGCAGCGCCGTACAGGTTAGCACAGATACGCAGTATTTT. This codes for CASSAVQVSTDTQYF. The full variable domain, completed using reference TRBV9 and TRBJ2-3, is DSGVTQTPKHLITATGQRVTLRCSPRSGDLSVYWYQQSLDQGLQFLIQYYNGEERAKGNILERFSAQQFPDLHSELNLSSLELGDSALYFCASSAVQVSTDTQYFGPGTRLTVL.

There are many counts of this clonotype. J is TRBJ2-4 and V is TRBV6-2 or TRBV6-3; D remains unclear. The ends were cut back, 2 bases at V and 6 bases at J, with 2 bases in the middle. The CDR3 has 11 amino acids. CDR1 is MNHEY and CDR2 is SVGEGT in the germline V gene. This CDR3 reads CASSYGNIQYF. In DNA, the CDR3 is TGTGCCAGCAGTTACGGAAACATTCAGTACTTC.

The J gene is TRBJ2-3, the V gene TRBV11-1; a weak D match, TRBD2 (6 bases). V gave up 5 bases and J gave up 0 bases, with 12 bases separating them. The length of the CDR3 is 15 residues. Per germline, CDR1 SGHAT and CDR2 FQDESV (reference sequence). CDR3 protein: CASSPQRASTDTQYF. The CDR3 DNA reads TGTGCCAGCAGCCCTCAGCGGGCCAGCACAGATACGCAGTATTTT.

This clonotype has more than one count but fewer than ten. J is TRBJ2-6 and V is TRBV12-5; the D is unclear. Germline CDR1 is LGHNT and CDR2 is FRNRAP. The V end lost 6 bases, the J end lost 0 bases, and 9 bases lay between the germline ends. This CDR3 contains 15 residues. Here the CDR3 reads CASGDPGSGANVLTF. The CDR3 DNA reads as TGTGCTAGTGGGGATCCGGGCTCTGGGGCCAACGTCCTGACTTTC.

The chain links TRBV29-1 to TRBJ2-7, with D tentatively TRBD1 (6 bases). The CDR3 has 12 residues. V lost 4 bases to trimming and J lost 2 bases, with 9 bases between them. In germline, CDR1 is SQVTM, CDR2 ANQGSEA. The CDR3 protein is CSVAGHPYEQYF. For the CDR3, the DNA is TGCAGCGTTGCGGGACACCCCTACGAGCAGTACTTC.

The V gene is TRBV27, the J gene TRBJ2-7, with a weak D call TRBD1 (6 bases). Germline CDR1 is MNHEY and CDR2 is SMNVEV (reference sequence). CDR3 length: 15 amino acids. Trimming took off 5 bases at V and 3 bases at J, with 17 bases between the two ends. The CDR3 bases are TGTGCCAGCAGTCCCCAACAGGGACGGGGCTACGAGCAGTACTTC. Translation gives CASSPQQGRGYEQYF.

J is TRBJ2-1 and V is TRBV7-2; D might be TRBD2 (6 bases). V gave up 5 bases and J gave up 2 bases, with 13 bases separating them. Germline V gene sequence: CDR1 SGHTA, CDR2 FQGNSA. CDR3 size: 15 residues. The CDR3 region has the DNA TGTGCCAGCAGCCTTAGCGGCGCCACCTACAATGAGCAGTTCTTC. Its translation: CASSLSGATYNEQFF.

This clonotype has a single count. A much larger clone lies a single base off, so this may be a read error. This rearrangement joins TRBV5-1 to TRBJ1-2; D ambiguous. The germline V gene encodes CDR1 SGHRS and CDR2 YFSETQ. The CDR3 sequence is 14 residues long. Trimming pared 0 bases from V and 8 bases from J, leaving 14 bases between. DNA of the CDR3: TGCGCCAGCAGCTTGGCGGTAGGGAATACCGGCTACACCTTC. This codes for CASSLAVGNTGYTF.

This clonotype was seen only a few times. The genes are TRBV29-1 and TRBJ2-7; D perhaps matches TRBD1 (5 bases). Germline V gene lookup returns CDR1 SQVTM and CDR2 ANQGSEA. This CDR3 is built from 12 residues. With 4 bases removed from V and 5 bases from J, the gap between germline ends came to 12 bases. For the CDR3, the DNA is TGCAGCGTTGTAAGTACAGGAAACGAGCAGTACTTC. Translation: CSVVSTGNEQYF.

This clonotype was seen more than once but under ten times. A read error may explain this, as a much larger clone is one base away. CDR3 sequence: CAISHTDTQYF. CDR3 sequence (DNA): TGTGCCATCAGTCACACAGATACGCAGTATTTT. The gene calls are TRBV10-3 and TRBJ2-3; no reliable D call. This CDR3 comprises 11 residues. The V gene's germline CDR1 is ENHRY and CDR2 SYGVKD. Trimming took 5 bases from V and 2 from J, leaving 2 bases between them.

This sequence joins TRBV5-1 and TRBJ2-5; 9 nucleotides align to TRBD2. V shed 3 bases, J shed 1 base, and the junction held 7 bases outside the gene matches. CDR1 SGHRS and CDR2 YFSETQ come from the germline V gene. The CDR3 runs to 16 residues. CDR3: CASSSAGGSLQETQYF. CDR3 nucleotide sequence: TGCGCCAGCAGCTCGGCGGGAGGGTCCCTCCAAGAGACCCAGTACTTC. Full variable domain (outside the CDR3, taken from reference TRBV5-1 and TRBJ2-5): KAGVTQTPRYLIKTRGQQVTLSCSPISGHRSVSWYQQTPGQGLQFLFEYFSETQRNKGNFPGRFSGRQFSNSRSEMNVSTLELGDSALYLCASSSAGGSLQETQYFGPGTRLLVL.

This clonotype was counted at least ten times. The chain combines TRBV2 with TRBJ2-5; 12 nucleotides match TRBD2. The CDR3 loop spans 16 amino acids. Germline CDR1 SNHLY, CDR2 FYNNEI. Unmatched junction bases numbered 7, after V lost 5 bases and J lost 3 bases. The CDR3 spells CASSILAGGPEETQYF. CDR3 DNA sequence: TGTGCCAGCAGTATCCTAGCGGGAGGGCCGGAAGAGACCCAGTACTTC.

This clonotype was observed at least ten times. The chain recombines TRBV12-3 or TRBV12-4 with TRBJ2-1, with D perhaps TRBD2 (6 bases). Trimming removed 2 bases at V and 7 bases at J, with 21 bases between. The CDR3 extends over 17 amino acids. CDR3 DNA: TGTGCCAGCAGTTTAAAGGTTTTGGGGGGTCCAGGGAATGAGCAGTTCTTC. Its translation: CASSLKVLGGPGNEQFF.

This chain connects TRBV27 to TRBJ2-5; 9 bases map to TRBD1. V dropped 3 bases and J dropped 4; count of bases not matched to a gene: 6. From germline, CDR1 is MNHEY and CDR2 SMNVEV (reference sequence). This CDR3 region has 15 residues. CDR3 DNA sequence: TGTGCCAGCAGTTTTGGACAGGGGAGGACAGAGACCCAGTACTTC. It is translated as CASSFGQGRTETQYF.

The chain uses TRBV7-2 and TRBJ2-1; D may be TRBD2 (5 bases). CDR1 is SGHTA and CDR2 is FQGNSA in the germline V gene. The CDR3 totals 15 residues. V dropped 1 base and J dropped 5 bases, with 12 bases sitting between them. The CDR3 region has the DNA TGTGCCAGCAGCTTAGTCTGGGGAGCCCACAATGAGCAGTTCTTC. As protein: CASSLVWGAHNEQFF.

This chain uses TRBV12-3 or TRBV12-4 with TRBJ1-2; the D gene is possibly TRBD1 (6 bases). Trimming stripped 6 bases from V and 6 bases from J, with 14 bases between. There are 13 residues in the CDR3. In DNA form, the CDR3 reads TGTGCCAGCAGGCCCAGGGGCAGGAATGGCTACACCTTC. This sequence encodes CASRPRGRNGYTF.